This T cell receptor beta chain was sequenced in a study of identical twins (dated by TCRdb to the mid-2010s). Turning to the overall study: To test whether fetal clonotypes persist, the study used deep sequencing on TCR alpha and beta repertoires from monozygotic twins, unrelated adults of various ages, and cord blood. To rule out contamination, replicate twin experiments were performed at different times with different library preparation protocols. Overall results and qualifications from the work: Compared with coincidental sharing between unrelated individuals, an excess of low generation-probability sequences was observed among out-of-frame TCR alpha sequences shared between twins. Fewer insertions were carried by abundant cord blood beta clonotypes; a weaker similar trend was observed in young adult naive repertoires, while no such trend was observed in memory repertoires. Recombination models systematically underestimated out-of-frame TCR alpha sharing in monozygotic twins but agreed with sharing between unrelated individuals. Zero-insertion analyses could be partly confounded by invariant T cells such as MAIT and iNKT, although diverse VJ usage argued against such confounding for most clonotypes. Because the same donors could not be followed over many years, conclusions were based on cross-sectional statistical analysis. Excess twin sharing in beta out-of-frame sequences was weaker because fewer shared sequences lowered the signal-to-noise ratio.

This clonotype was counted at least ten times. This clone's antigen is unknown. No base quality information exists; no much larger clone differs at one position. Every donor in the study was a healthy Caucasian. Miltenyi CD45RO+ enrichment and human naive T-cell isolation kits were used to isolate memory (CD45RO+) and naive T cells from PBMC. The library was built by means of 5' RACE. Data came from an Illumina HiSeq 2000. Template switching introduced a universal primer binding site; the final cDNA contained a unique molecular identifier, enabling accurate counting of TCR cDNA molecules. Specific primers in the conserved constant-segment region were used to synthesize first-strand cDNA for TCR alpha and beta chains. To control for contamination, every cDNA library carried two barcodes: a SMART-Mk sample barcode plus Illumina barcodes. TruSeq adapter sequences and Illumina sample barcodes were added in two successive PCR steps. The TCR alpha and beta cDNA libraries were sequenced on the Illumina HiSeq platform using custom primers. Per the source publication's procedure: Raw reads were processed with MiGEC to extract unique molecular identifiers, and MiXCR was used to determine CDR3 positions. Recombination models were inferred per individual with the repgenHMM and IGoR tools using an EM algorithm. Shared clonotype analysis was performed with the tcR package in R, normalizing sharing by the product of cloneset sizes. To study raw recombination free of thymic and clonal selection effects, out-of-frame nonproductive sequences were analyzed. TCRdb reprocessed the public reads (quality trimming at Q25 with fastp, clone calling with MiXCR) and kept in-frame beta chains. CDR3 protein duplicates are merged, each entry listing the most common genes and DNA. The V and J calls shown here were made by TCRdb, not taken from the authors' results. The sample records around 95,000 distinct CDR3 sequences, 5.9% of which are singletons. Roughly 12% of the sample is taken by the ten largest.

The CDR3 measures 20 amino acids from cysteine to phenylalanine. The retained sequence is limited to the CDR3, 60 bases, with the frame set at the first base. V trim: 4 bases; J trim: 1 base; unmatched bases: 19. CDR1 is given as MGHRA and CDR2 as YSYEKL, both from the germline V gene. The source is a woman aged 50 to 60 in good health. The V gene is TRBV4-1 and the J gene is TRBJ2-4, with 7 bases matching TRBD1. The sequencing input was memory T cells sorted from blood. The sample's cell subset or site, from its label and the paper: CD45RO+ enriched T cells. The CDR3 here reads CASSPFGPGLTGVAKNIQYF. DNA sequence: TGCGCCAGCAGCCCGTTCGGTCCCGGATTAACAGGGGTGGCCAAAAACATTCAGTACTTC.